What follows are 15 T cell receptor beta chains derived from one specimen sequenced in a study of pediatric ulcerative colitis. Method: immunoSEQ multiplex PCR; TCRdb's copy keeps in-frame clones and lacks some. The table lists some 24,000 clones, 65% to 80% of them singletons. Rectal tissue came from one to two pinch biopsies taken at colonoscopy. The source material was gut tissue. These receptor sequences come from a boy under 18 with severe ulcerative colitis.

The chain has TRBV6-6 and TRBJ1-2; no definite D call. V lost 4 bases and J lost 6, with 6 bases in between. CDR1 and CDR2 (germline): MNHNY, SVGAGI (reference sequence). The length of the CDR3 is 11 residues. The CDR3 region is CASSFRDGYTF. The CDR3 region has the DNA TGTGCCAGCAGTTTTAGGGATGGCTACACCTTC.

This chain joins TRBV5-1 and TRBJ1-2, with D uncertain. This CDR3 spans 13 amino acids. Trimming removed 4 bases from V and 4 bases from J, with 11 bases in between. The germline CDR1 and CDR2 sequences are SGHRS and YFSETQ. The chain's CDR3 is CASSPQSSYGYTF. As DNA, the CDR3 is TGCGCCAGCAGCCCCCAGAGTTCCTATGGCTACACCTTC. The entire variable domain, with the rest obtained from reference TRBV5-1 and TRBJ1-2, is as follows: KAGVTQTPRYLIKTRGQQVTLSCSPISGHRSVSWYQQTPGQGLQFLFEYFSETQRNKGNFPGRFSGRQFSNSRSEMNVSTLELGDSALYLCASSPQSSYGYTFGSGTRLTVV.

The chain employs TRBV7-8 and TRBJ1-1; TRBD1 aligns across 7 bases. Germline V CDR1 and CDR2: SGHVS, FQNEAQ. After removal of 5 bases from V and 3 bases from J, the junction contained 15 bases not matched to a gene. This CDR3 has 17 amino acids. The CDR3 coding sequence is TGTGCCAGCAGCCCAGGGCGGGTGAGGGGGCCGGACACTGAAGCTTTCTTT. Amino acid sequence: CASSPGRVRGPDTEAFF.

The chain recombines TRBV30 with TRBJ2-1; D gene unclear. The CDR3 is 15 amino acids. The ends were cut back, 1 base at V and 6 bases at J, with 16 bases in the middle. From germline, CDR1 is GTSNPN and CDR2 SVGIG (reference sequence). DNA for the CDR3: TGTGCCTGGAGTGGCTTTGACGGATTCGGCAATGAGCAGTTCTTC. This gives the protein CAWSGFDGFGNEQFF.

This clone was observed a few times. The genes are TRBV19 and TRBJ1-4; D possibly corresponds to TRBD1 (5 bases). Per germline, CDR1 LNHDA and CDR2 SQIVND (reference sequence). Trimming took off 5 bases at V and 7 bases at J, with 11 bases between the two ends. The CDR3 is 13 amino acids. CDR3 sequence (DNA): TGTGCCAGTAGTTCGACAGAGATTGAAAAACTGTTTTTT. Amino acids: CASSSTEIEKLFF.

This chain links TRBV6-5 with TRBJ1-1; no clear D gene. Trimming stripped 4 bases from V and 5 bases from J, with 8 bases between. This CDR3 has 12 residues. Germline V lookup: CDR1 MNHEY, CDR2 SVGAGI. Here the CDR3 reads CASSWSATEAFF. In DNA, the CDR3 is TGTGCCAGCAGTTGGTCCGCTACTGAAGCTTTCTTT.

The chain uses TRBV7-2 and TRBJ1-2; D ambiguous. CDR1 SGHTA and CDR2 FQGNSA come from the germline V gene. V lost 1 base to trimming and J lost 0 bases, with 6 bases between them. The CDR3 totals 14 residues. CDR3 in amino acids: CASSLGAANYGYTF. CDR3 DNA: TGTGCCAGCAGCTTAGGAGCGGCTAACTATGGCTACACCTTC.

The CDR3 coding sequence is TGCGCCAGCAGCTTGGGGAGCGGGAGTCCGAATGAGCAGTTCTTC. It codes for CASSLGSGSPNEQFF. This chain uses TRBV5-1 with TRBJ2-1; TRBD2 aligns across 8 bases. Germline CDR1 reads SGHRS; CDR2 reads YFSETQ. This CDR3 has 15 residues. The V segment lost 0 bases and the J segment 7 bases; nucleotides outside the gene matches: 6.

Worth noting for this clone: The same CDR3 is also encoded by other DNA sequences in this sample. This chain links TRBV5-8 with TRBJ2-3; D is ambiguous. CDR1 SGHTS and CDR2 YDEGEE come from the germline V gene. The V end lost 5 bases, the J end lost 0 bases, and 4 bases lay between the germline ends. This CDR3 contains 12 residues. Here the CDR3 reads CASRSSTDTQYF. The CDR3 coding sequence is TGTGCCAGCAGAAGTAGCACAGATACGCAGTATTTT.

This chain connects TRBV7-2 to TRBJ1-2; the D is unclear. V was cut by 0 bases and J by 8 bases, with 7 bases left in between. The germline CDR1 and CDR2 sequences are SGHTA and FQGNSA. The CDR3 extends over 12 amino acids. The CDR3 is CASSLAPGGYTF. In nucleotides, the CDR3 is TGTGCCAGCAGCTTAGCCCCGGGAGGCTACACCTTC.

The chain has TRBV25-1 and TRBJ2-3, with no clear D. Germline CDR1 is MGHDK and CDR2 is SYGVNS. The CDR3 runs to 13 residues. The V end lost 1 base, the J end lost 3 bases, and 5 bases lay between the germline ends. The CDR3 loop is CASSEFRTDTQYF. CDR3 coding DNA: TGTGCCAGCAGTGAATTTAGGACAGATACGCAGTATTTT.

This clone was seen once. The rearrangement links TRBV15 to TRBJ2-5, with 12 bases lining up with TRBD2. The CDR3 loop spans 16 amino acids. The V gene end was trimmed by 6 bases and the J gene end by 2 bases; junction bases not matched to a gene: 7. Per germline, CDR1 LNHNV and CDR2 YYDKDF (reference sequence). As DNA, the CDR3 is TGTGCCACCAGGGGGACTAGCGGGCGGAAACAAGAGACCCAGTACTTC. It yields the protein CATRGTSGRKQETQYF. The variable domain in full, completed from reference TRBV15 and TRBJ2-5, reads DAMVIQNPRYQVTQFGKPVTLSCSQTLNHNVMYWYQQKSSQAPKLLFHYYDKDFNNEADTPDNFQSRRPNTSFCFLDIRSPGLGDTAMYLCATRGTSGRKQETQYFGPGTRLLVL.

There are a few counts of this clone. The J gene is TRBJ1-5, the V gene TRBV11-2; D remains ambiguous. The CDR3 contains 15 residues. Germline CDR1 SGHAT, CDR2 FQNNGV. Trimming removed 1 base from V and 4 bases from J, with 11 bases in between. In DNA form, the CDR3 reads TGTGCCAGCAGCTTAGGGACGGAACGAAATCAGCCCCAGCATTTT. It translates to CASSLGTERNQPQHF.

The J gene is TRBJ1-1, the V gene TRBV6-6; no reliable D call. Germline CDR1 is MNHNY and CDR2 is SVGAGI (reference sequence). V gave up 6 bases and J gave up 5 bases, with 13 bases separating them. The CDR3 has 13 residues. Here the CDR3 reads CASRASGETEAFF. CDR3 DNA: TGTGCCAGCAGGGCCTCAGGTGAGACTGAAGCTTTCTTT.

CDR3: CASSLDGLAGGLETQYF. In DNA, the CDR3 is TGTGCCAGCAGCTTAGACGGACTAGCGGGAGGCCTAGAGACCCAGTACTTC. The V and J genes are TRBV11-2 and TRBJ2-5; 14 bases agree with TRBD2. The V segment lost 0 bases and the J segment 4 bases; nucleotides outside the gene matches: 4. Germline V gives CDR1 SGHAT, CDR2 FQNNGV. The CDR3 totals 17 residues.